This TCR beta chain stems from a study of a mutant IDH1 vaccine in newly diagnosed glioma. As for the study in general: Mean patient age was about 44 years; around 62% were male and around 40% female.

Indicated time point: baseline, week 1 (first vaccination visit). Documented treatment: pre-vaccination baseline after standard-of-care therapy. Measured with immunoSEQ multiplex PCR; TCRdb has only the in-frame clones, and not every one. The data show tens of thousands of clones, 86% seen once. The V end was cut by 4 bases, the J end by 9 bases, with 13 bases between. CDR3 length: 13 residues. Germline values: CDR1 MNHEY, CDR2 SMNVEV (reference sequence). The V and J genes are TRBV27 and TRBJ1-5; D not certain. Sequencing was performed on PBMCs, taken from a glioma patient treated with radiotherapy, temozolomide or both. The source is a man aged 35 to 55 with glioma. The CDR3, as DNA: TGTGCCAGCAGTTCCCTCAGTGGGTTGCCCCAGCATTTT. Amino acid sequence: CASSSLSGLPQHF.